This TCR beta chain was captured by sequencing in a study of cytomegalovirus exposure and HLA in healthy donors (dated by TCRdb to about 2017). With regard to the full study: An earlier analysis of approximately 590 of the donors reported more than 250 Gb of sequence data and around 110 million unique TCR beta sequences from 150 million to 200 million T cells. An early release covering over 500 HLA-typed donors comprised roughly 300 gigabases of sequencing data and 85 million or so unique TCR sequences. Of the 300 to 500 genotyped donors, 65% to 90% were placed in the genetic ancestry cluster associated with self-reported Caucasian donors. The study aimed to test whether cataloging public T cell receptors could reveal signatures of past pathogen exposure. The T cell repertoires of 666 subjects were profiled by immunosequencing and related to cytomegalovirus serostatus. Along with the approximately 700-subject first cohort, a separate validation cohort of 120 different subjects was used. To predict cytomegalovirus infection status, the study combined high-throughput TCR immunosequencing, statistical association of individual TCRs with disease status, and machine learning. A later analysis re-analyzed previously published TCR beta repertoires from approximately 700 donors and added high-resolution HLA genotyping to study TCR occurrence patterns. Rather than drawing on any new phenotypic data, the later analysis identified candidate immune exposures from TCR beta sequences and the way those sequences occurred across donors. To decide whether each TCR beta V gene segment behaved as functional or pseudogenic, an earlier analysis of some 600 of the donors relied on high-throughput TCR beta sequencing. Donor age, sex, ethnicity and CMV serostatus were compiled alongside the repertoire data. A later genetic analysis took genome-wide SNP genotypes for about three fifths of the 666 donors and used that subset as a discovery cohort. All discovery cohort repertoires had been generated on a single sequencing platform. HLA typing included class I and class II loci at four-digit resolution. The number of typed donors differed by locus: roughly 629-640 for A, B, C, DRB1 and DQB1; some 500 for DQA1; approximately 600 for DPA1; and some 470 for DPB1. Four to six DR-DQ haplotypes were handled as single units for association and clustering, since linkage in the cohort was strong. Among 350 to 400 genotyped donors of the cohort, an average of about 240,000 unique TCR beta nucleotide sequences were sequenced per donor, around 20% of them non-productive.

Receptors were amplified or captured by the immunoSEQ multiplex PCR assay. For the multiplex PCR, a mixture combining 60 forward primers for TCR Vbeta segments and 13 reverse primers for TCR Jbeta segments was used. Amplification of the CDR3 region of rearranged TCR beta genes was performed with a multiplex PCR assay on genomic DNA. The amplified TCR beta libraries were sequenced on the Illumina HiSeq System as 87-base-pair reads. As for the authors' bioinformatics: Across the 640 or so repertoires, a later analysis counted approximately 75 million unique TCR beta chains, 9 million to 14 million of which were shared by at least two donors. Raw reads were error-corrected and collapsed into unique sequences by a nearest-neighbor algorithm in which closely related sequences were merged to remove PCR and sequencing errors. CDR3 sequences were aligned to IMGT reference sequences to assign V, D and J gene segments. For a sequence to be retained, a match of at least six nucleotides to both a V gene segment and a J gene segment was required. A rearrangement was called productive if the CDR3 had no stop codons and remained in frame with V and J, and every other rearrangement was called non-productive. CDR3 was defined by IMGT convention, running from the second conserved V-encoded cysteine to the conserved J-encoded phenylalanine. Sequences without an unambiguous match to a single V gene segment were excluded from the earlier analysis of 450 to 650 of the donors. In an earlier analysis of some 590 of the donors, a V segment was called functional when productive rearrangements were above 56.7%, and segregating when the standard deviation between donors exceeded 5%. A statistical classification framework was developed to diagnose cytomegalovirus status using the catalog of TCR beta chain sequences. In a later analysis, V and J genes were assigned by comparing TCR nucleotide sequences against IMGT/GENE-DB human TR gene sequences. A later analysis assigned CDR3 sequences and most-parsimonious VDJ recombination scenarios with the TCRdist pipeline. In a later analysis, every TCR beta chain was defined by the combination of its CDR3 amino acid sequence and its V-gene family, and reads without a unique V-gene family were dropped. In a later analysis, around 600 highly shared, low-generation-probability nucleotide sequences were removed to address suspected cross-contamination and a sequencing artifact. In a later analysis, a clonal expansion index was calculated for each public chain from normalized within-repertoire ranks of inferred template counts. Generation probabilities in a later analysis came from a VDJ recombination model fitted to out-of-frame rearrangements, and those results were checked against IGoR. In a later analysis, TCR-TCR, TCR-HLA and TCR-CMV co-occurrence was scored with hypergeometric tests, and a repertoire-size bias correction was applied to TCR pairs. To estimate false discovery rates, a later analysis permuted the HLA or CMV assignments 20 times. In a later analysis, co-occurring TCRs were grouped using DBSCAN, and TCRdist sequence similarity was added for clustering within HLA-allele-positive subsets. For co-occurrence clustering, repertoires with fewer than 30,000 or more than 120,000 public chains were excluded, along with a handful of repertoires with anomalous nucleotide sharing. The table was pulled from immuneACCESS by TCRdb, which kept in-frame rearrangements only. Such tables lose some clones; where checked, under half of the loss comes from unresolved V genes, and the rest has no known cause. From that table come the V and J calls and clone size; the DNA was used to work out D and trimming. The sample table contains around 120,000 clones; only one count was recorded for roughly 86% of them. The ten largest clonotypes hold more than 1.5% of the sample.

Overall results and qualifications from the work: Broadly in line with IMGT annotations, most TCR beta V segments showed up in productive rearrangements about 90% or about 30% of the time in an earlier analysis of 587 of the donors. A later analysis found that HLA-associated TCR beta chains were more clonally expanded and had lower generation probabilities than equally common non-associated chains. In vitro tests confirmed that a few of the cytomegalovirus-associated TCR beta chains recognize cytomegalovirus antigens. A further reported finding was that TCR beta sequences accurately predicted the HLA-A and HLA-B alleles for most subjects in the first cohort. Most TCR sequences were observed very rarely across donors, whereas some public TCRs were present in many individuals. A later analysis associated about 17,000 TCR beta sequences with specific HLA alleles at a false discovery rate of 0.05. In a later analysis, TCR association rates were found to vary across HLA loci, with the most associated TCRs seen for DRB1 alleles and the fewest for HLA-C alleles. According to a later genetic analysis, donors in an Asian-associated ancestry cluster had fewer N-insertions in productive TCRs than the approximately 610-donor mean. According to the authors, the approach could potentially be generalized to other disease states and immunological phenotypes. A cluster of highly shared sequence variants was judged likely to represent a technical artifact of the sequencing pipeline. A later genetic analysis associated a missense DCLRE1C variant with V-gene and J-gene trimming of TCR beta chains, and an independent cohort replicated the association. A total of 150 or so TCR beta chains were listed by the study as associated with cytomegalovirus. Correlated functional status among segregating V segments might reflect linkage disequilibrium, but an unknown experimental factor could not be ruled out. Presence/absence analyses assumed roughly uniform sequencing depth across donors, an assumption that may not hold. Because some donors lacked HLA typing at each locus, the association tests relied only on the typed subset. When HLA alleles, especially DR and DQ, strongly co-occurred, TCR associations were difficult to assign to individual alleles. Only TCR beta chains were sequenced in this cohort, and the absence of alpha or paired-chain data limited detectable features. Because counts were too low, around 18 rarely observed V segments, including chromosome 9 orphons, were left out of the earlier analysis of some 640 of the donors. According to a later analysis, most CMV-associated TCR beta chains appeared to be HLA-restricted, and the HLA associations seemed to be driven largely by CMV exposure. For the cohort, immune exposure information was limited to CMV serostatus. According to a later analysis, parvovirus B19, influenza, CMV and Epstein-Barr virus appeared linked to several top co-occurrence clusters. The classifier was reported to diagnose cytomegalovirus status with high specificity and sensitivity in both the original and validation cohorts.

In the case of this clone: No antigen is known for it. Base qualities are missing; no much larger clone stands one base away.

In total, roughly 670 healthy bone marrow donors made up the cohort. Cohort members were all nominally healthy when sampled, although unrecorded immune exposures were likely present. The donor was CMV seronegative and belonged to the group of 350 or so seronegative cohort members. A peripheral blood sample was provided by each donor, and peripheral blood mononuclear cells were used for TCR beta sequencing. Genomic DNA extraction from the blood cell samples was performed with the Qiagen DNeasy Blood Extraction Kit. Sequenced material: PBMCs. This sequence originates from a man between 18 and 29 years old in good health and CMV-seronegative.

The CDR3 loop reads CASSVSGSLNQPQHF. The nucleotide sequence reads TGTGCCAGCAGCGTCTCCGGGTCCTTGAATCAGCCCCAGCATTTT. The chain uses TRBV7-8 and TRBJ1-5, with no confidently assigned D gene. According to the germline V gene, CDR1 reads SGHVS and CDR2 reads FQNEAQ. There are 15 amino acids in the CDR3, from cysteine to phenylalanine inclusive. Of the read, only the CDR3 DNA is kept; its 45 bases are in frame from base 1. Trimming at the junction amounts to 5 bases on V and 4 bases on J, and the germline ends lie 15 bases apart.